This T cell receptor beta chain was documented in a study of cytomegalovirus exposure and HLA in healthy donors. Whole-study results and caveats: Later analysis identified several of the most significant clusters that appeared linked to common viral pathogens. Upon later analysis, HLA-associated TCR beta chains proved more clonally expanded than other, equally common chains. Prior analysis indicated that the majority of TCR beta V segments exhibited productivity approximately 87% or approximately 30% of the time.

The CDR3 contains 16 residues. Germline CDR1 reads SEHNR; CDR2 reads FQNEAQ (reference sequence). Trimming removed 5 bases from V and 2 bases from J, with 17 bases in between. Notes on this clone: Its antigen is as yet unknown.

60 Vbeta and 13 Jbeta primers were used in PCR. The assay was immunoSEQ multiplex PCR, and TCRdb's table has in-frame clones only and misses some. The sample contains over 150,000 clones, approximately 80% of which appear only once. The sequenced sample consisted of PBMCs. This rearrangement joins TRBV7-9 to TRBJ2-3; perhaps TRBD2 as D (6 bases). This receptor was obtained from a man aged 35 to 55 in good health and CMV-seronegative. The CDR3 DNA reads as TGTGCCAGCAGCCAATCCCATAGCGGATTCACAGATACGCAGTATTTT. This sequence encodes CASSQSHSGFTDTQYF.